Sequencing of this T cell receptor (beta chain) was carried out in a study of cytotoxic CD8 clonotypes in ibrutinib-treated CLL. Study information: The patients, under 13 relapsed/refractory and fewer than 16 treatment-naive, included about 17 who were IGHV unmutated. Partial responses numbered approximately 24 and complete responses 2; after a median around 74 months, roughly 14 stayed remitted and roughly twelve progressed.

Assay used: immunoSEQ multiplex PCR; TCRdb lists only in-frame clones, some missing. The profile shows about 310,000 clones, 80% of them singletons. Germline V lookup: CDR1 SNHLY, CDR2 FYNNEI. With V trimmed by 5 bases and J by 5 bases, 16 bases remained unmatched. The CDR3 spans 17 residues. This clone was seen once. The chain carries TRBV2 and TRBJ2-7, with TRBD2 identical over 9 bases. The sample consisted of PBMCs, taken before ibrutinib treatment. This sequence originates from a human donor with chronic lymphocytic leukemia. The chain's CDR3 is CASSTPGWASGIHEQYF. The CDR3 DNA reads as TGTGCCAGCAGTACTCCCGGGTGGGCTAGCGGGATCCACGAGCAGTACTTC. The full variable domain, rest sourced from reference TRBV2 and TRBJ2-7, is EPEVTQTPSHQVTQMGQEVILRCVPISNHLYFYWYRQILGQKVEFLVSFYNNEISEKSEIFDDQFSVERPDGSNFTLKIRSTKLEDSAMYFCASSTPGWASGIHEQYFGPGTRLTVT.